This T cell receptor (beta chain) was obtained from a study of blood T cells in healthy people across ages. Total RNA, at least 5.5 micrograms per sample, was extracted from PBMCs. Primers used in a second PCR of roughly 7 to 11 cycles were a sample-barcoded 5' primer and a J-beta primer mix. TCRdb re-derived calls from the 5' RACE reads in MiXCR, one entry per CDR3 protein. Here the sample spans roughly 800,000 distinct CDR3 sequences, just under 25% being singletons. CDR3 length equals 11 residues. CDR1 is SEHNR, CDR2 FQNEAQ, per germline (reference sequence). With regard to this clonotype: Germline and junction disagree at one end, which may indicate a read error.

The same sample was also used in a study of T cells of mothers and their children.

Sequencing used blood. The receptor was isolated from a boy between 10 and 17 years old in good health. The V and J genes are TRBV7-9 and TRBJ1-2; a possible D gene is TRBD1 (5 bases). The CDR3 coding sequence is TGTGCCAGCAGCTTAAATGAACAGGCCCTCTTC. Residues: CASSLNEQALF.